Below, 18 T cell receptor beta chains from the same sample are listed, as sequenced in a study of T cells expressing NK-cell markers. TCRdb re-called the 5' RACE reads and shows each CDR3 protein once, DNA omitted. This table holds hundreds of thousands of distinct CDR3 sequences. The sample comprised blood T cells: a sorted CD56 or NKG2C T cell subset, CD4+ or CD8+ T cells, or bulk PBMC T cells (not recorded which). The source of these receptors is a man aged 18 to 30 in good health.

V gene TRBV20-1 combines with J gene TRBJ2-3; the TCRdb D gene call, TRBD2, has no DNA to confirm it. Germline CDR1 reads DFQATT; CDR2 reads SNEGSKA (reference sequence). There are 13 residues in the CDR3. Here the CDR3 reads CSANSGITDTQYF.

This chain joins TRBV9 and TRBJ2-1; lacking DNA, the TRBD2 call made by TCRdb goes unchecked. The CDR3 spans 16 residues. CDR1 and CDR2 (germline): SGDLS, YYNGEE. CDR3 in amino acids: CASSVAGTSDYNEQFF.

V and J are TRBV9 and TRBJ2-2; TCRdb's D call, TRBD1, is unchecked because there is no DNA. Germline CDR1 SGDLS, CDR2 YYNGEE. This CDR3 spans 16 amino acids. The CDR3 reads CASSVSGTGLTGELFF. Filled out from reference TRBV9 and TRBJ2-2, the complete variable domain reads DSGVTQTPKHLITATGQRVTLRCSPRSGDLSVYWYQQSLDQGLQFLIQYYNGEERAKGNILERFSAQQFPDLHSELNLSSLELGDSALYFCASSVSGTGLTGELFFGEGSRLTVL.

This sequence joins TRBV7-9 and TRBJ1-2; no DNA is available, so the TRBD1 call from TCRdb remains unchecked. The CDR3 loop spans 14 amino acids. CDR1 is SEHNR and CDR2 is FQNEAQ in the germline V gene (reference sequence). The CDR3 protein is CASSLSGTVYGYTF.

V gene TRBV29-1 combines with J gene TRBJ1-2; the D call of TRBD1 rests on TCRdb alone, since no DNA is present to check it. The CDR3 is made up of 14 amino acids. CDR1 and CDR2 (germline): SQVTM, ANQGSEA. The CDR3 reads CSVGGVLDRGGYTF.

V usage is TRBV12-3 or TRBV12-4 and J usage is TRBJ2-2; TCRdb names TRBD2, which stays unverified in the absence of DNA. The CDR3 totals 20 residues. The CDR3 sequence is CASSSPGLAGVISWAGELFF.

V usage is TRBV12-3 or TRBV12-4 and J usage is TRBJ2-1; TCRdb outputs TRBD1, but without DNA this stays unchecked. CDR3 length equals 14 residues. CDR3 residues: CASVWPGVVNEQFF.

The V call is TRBV20-1, the J call TRBJ2-1; TCRdb's D call of TRBD1 is untestable without DNA. Germline assignment: CDR1 DFQATT and CDR2 SNEGSKA (reference sequence). There are 13 residues in the CDR3. CDR3 region: CSARIPTLREQFF.

The chain employs TRBV7-2 and TRBJ2-1. CDR1 is SGHTA and CDR2 is FQGNSA in the germline V gene. The CDR3 consists of 11 residues. This CDR3 is CASSLTDFQFF. Combining the CDR3 with reference TRBV7-2 and TRBJ2-1 gives the whole variable domain GAGVSQSPSNKVTEKGKDVELRCDPISGHTALYWYRQSLGQGLEFLIYFQGNSAPDKSGLPSDRFSAERTGGSVSTLTIQRTQQEDSAVYLCASSLTDFQFFGPGTRLTVL.

The rearrangement joins TRBV20-1 to TRBJ1-2; TCRdb picks TRBD1, but there is no DNA to check that call. The CDR3 runs 13 residues. Germline CDR1 is DFQATT and CDR2 is SNEGSKA (reference sequence). This CDR3 reads CSAPGQKFGDYTF.

The V and J genes are TRBV3-1 and TRBJ2-2; the TCRdb D gene call, TRBD2, has no DNA to confirm it. Germline loops: CDR1 LGHDT, CDR2 YNNKEL (reference sequence). This CDR3 has 17 amino acids. This chain's CDR3 is CASSQGSLAGVIGELFF.

The chain links TRBV5-1 to TRBJ2-2; as DNA is missing, the TRBD2 call by TCRdb cannot be tested. This CDR3 has 18 amino acids. The germline gives CDR1 SGHRS, CDR2 YFSETQ. The CDR3: CASSLKSSGRADTGELFF.

The V call is TRBV7-8, the J call TRBJ2-7; absent DNA, TCRdb's TRBD1 call cannot be checked. The CDR3 sequence is 13 residues long. CDR1 and CDR2 (germline): SGHVS, FQNEAQ. CDR3 in amino acids: CASRTLGAYEQYF.

The V gene is TRBV7-2, the J gene TRBJ2-5; TCRdb reports TRBD2, a call that lacks DNA to check it against. Germline CDR1 SGHTA, CDR2 FQGNSA. The CDR3 is 15 amino acids. The CDR3: CASSLAGSQGGTQYF.

The chain couples TRBV12-3 or TRBV12-4 to TRBJ2-1; TCRdb reports TRBD2, a call that lacks DNA to check it against. This CDR3 region has 16 residues. The chain's CDR3 is CASSFLAGGSYNEQFF.

The chain carries TRBV24-1 and TRBJ2-5; TCRdb reports TRBD1, a call that lacks DNA to check it against. This CDR3 spans 16 amino acids. In germline, CDR1 is KGHDR, CDR2 SFDVKD. CDR3: CATSDPGQGRGQTQYF.

The chain employs TRBV21-1 and TRBJ2-3; TCRdb's D gene call, TRBD2, goes unchecked for lack of DNA. TRBV21-1 is classified as a pseudogene. The CDR3 runs to 18 residues. This CDR3 is CASSTPEERGGELDTQYF.

This chain connects TRBV15 to TRBJ2-2; the D call from TCRdb, TRBD1, cannot be confirmed without DNA. Per germline, CDR1 LNHNV and CDR2 YYDKDF (reference sequence). CDR3 length equals 15 residues. The CDR3 loop is CATSNPGRGTGELFF.